Below are 19 T cell receptor beta chains sequenced from a single sample in a study of control samples from healthy donors and cancer patients. TCRdb's table, derived via immunoSEQ multiplex PCR, lists solely in-frame clones and lacks some. The repertoire consists of about 160,000 clones, with 80% to 95% occurring once and the leading ten covering about 0.64%. The source material was blood. Source of these receptors: a woman aged 30 to 39 in good health.

The CDR3 region has the DNA TGTGCCAGCTCACCACGGGGGGGAAACACTGAAGCTTTCTTT. It translates to CASSPRGGNTEAFF. The J gene is TRBJ1-1, the V gene TRBV18, with D maybe TRBD1 (5 bases). V was shortened by 1 base and J by 2 bases, with 8 bases between the two germline ends. This CDR3 contains 14 residues. Germline V CDR1 and CDR2: KGHSH, LQKENI. Full variable domain (missing parts from reference TRBV18 and TRBJ1-1): NAGVMQNPRHLVRRRGQEARLRCSPMKGHSHVYWYRQLPEEGLKFMVYLQKENIIDESGMPKERFSAEFPKEGPSILRIQQVVRGDSAAYFCASSPRGGNTEAFFGQGTRLTVV.

The chain combines TRBV6-6 with TRBJ1-3; no definite D call. The CDR3 is 15 residues long. Germline V gene lookup returns CDR1 MNHNY and CDR2 SVGAGI (reference sequence). The V end lost 1 base, the J end lost 0 bases, and 7 bases lay between the germline ends. CDR3: CASSYWALSGNTIYF. DNA for the CDR3: TGTGCCAGCAGTTACTGGGCACTCTCTGGAAACACCATATATTTT.

The chain recombines TRBV9 with TRBJ1-4, with D unresolved. The ends were cut back, 3 bases at V and 5 bases at J, with 11 bases in the middle. CDR3 size: 14 residues. The germline V gene has CDR1 SGDLS and CDR2 YYNGEE. The CDR3: CASSEHSRNEKLFF. In DNA form, the CDR3 reads TGTGCCAGCAGCGAACACAGCAGAAATGAAAAACTGTTTTTT.

CDR3 bases: TGTGCCAGCAGCAAACGTTGGTCGGGCCCACAGGGTACCCAGTACTTC. This sequence encodes CASSKRWSGPQGTQYF. The chain joins TRBV7-8 to TRBJ2-5; possibly TRBD1 for D (6 bases). The length of the CDR3 is 16 residues. Between the trimmed V and J ends, which lost 5 bases and 8 bases, there was a span of 24 bases. Germline-derived CDR1 and CDR2 are SGHVS and FQNEAQ. Together with reference TRBV7-8 and TRBJ2-5, the CDR3 gives the full variable domain: GAGVSQSPRYKVAKRGQDVALRCDPISGHVSLFWYQQALGQGPEFLTYFQNEAQLDKSGLPSDRFFAERPEGSVSTLKIQRTQQEDSAVYLCASSKRWSGPQGTQYFGPGTRLLVL.

V and J are TRBV2 and TRBJ2-1; TRBD2 agrees at 13 bases. V trimming: 4 bases; J trimming: 9 bases; junction bases outside the gene matches: 9. Looked up from germline, CDR1 is SNHLY and CDR2 is FYNNEI. The CDR3 is 16 amino acids. The CDR3 loop is CASSAPGLAGEAEQFF. The CDR3, as DNA: TGTGCCAGCAGTGCCCCAGGACTAGCGGGAGAGGCTGAGCAGTTCTTC.

The V call is TRBV5-6, the J call TRBJ1-3; 7 positions agree with TRBD1. The length of the CDR3 is 13 residues. V dropped 4 bases and J dropped 4; count of bases not matched to a gene: 2. Germline V gene sequence: CDR1 SGHDT, CDR2 YYEEEE. The CDR3 DNA reads as TGTGCCAGCAGCCAGGGACAGGGAAACACCATATATTTT. Protein product: CASSQGQGNTIYF.

This clone was recorded a few times. The genes are TRBV18 and TRBJ1-5, with TRBD1 matching 10 bases. There are 16 residues in the CDR3. Germline CDR1 reads KGHSH; CDR2 reads LQKENI. The J segment lost 4 bases and the V segment lost 4 bases, leaving 7 bases of the junction unmatched. CDR3 in DNA: TGTGCCAGCTCACGGACCGGGACAGGGGTGAATCAGCCCCAGCATTTT. Protein: CASSRTGTGVNQPQHF. The variable domain in full, completed from reference TRBV18 and TRBJ1-5, reads NAGVMQNPRHLVRRRGQEARLRCSPMKGHSHVYWYRQLPEEGLKFMVYLQKENIIDESGMPKERFSAEFPKEGPSILRIQQVVRGDSAAYFCASSRTGTGVNQPQHFGDGTRLSIL.

The chain is built from TRBV19 and TRBJ2-1; 8 bases align to TRBD2. V gave up 5 bases and J gave up 5 bases; unmatched junction bases: 8. Germline-derived CDR1 and CDR2 are LNHDA and SQIVND (reference sequence). The CDR3 is made up of 15 amino acids. This CDR3 is CASSSGLVFHNEQFF. The CDR3 region has the DNA TGTGCCAGTAGTTCGGGACTAGTATTCCACAATGAGCAGTTCTTC.

V and J are TRBV1 and TRBJ2-1; the D call in the table, TRBD2, was not verified against the DNA. TRBV1 is tagged as a pseudogene. The CDR3 runs to 14 residues. The CDR3 is CTSSPVGRRGEQFF. In DNA form, the CDR3 reads TGCACCAGCAGCCCCGTGGGGCGGCGGGGTGAGCAGTTCTTC.

On this clone: One end of the junction fails to match germline, which may point to a read error. The chain couples TRBV4-1 to TRBJ2-1, with 9 bases fitting TRBD2. This CDR3 is built from 12 residues. CDR1 and CDR2 (germline): MGHRA, YSYEKL. CDR3 protein: CASSQVASGKLF. CDR3 bases: TGCGCCAGCAGCCAAGTCGCTAGCGGGAAGCTCTTC.

This clone was found once. J is TRBJ1-4 and V is TRBV21-1. TRBV21-1 is a pseudogene. CDR3 length equals 16 residues. In nucleotides, the CDR3 is TGTGCCAGCAGCAAAAAGGGGGGTGCCCCTAATGAAAAACTGTTTTTT. This sequence encodes CASSKKGGAPNEKLFF.

The V and J genes are TRBV5-1 and TRBJ1-3, with a possible D match to TRBD1 (6 bases). This CDR3 has 16 residues. Trimming took 0 bases from V and 0 from J, leaving 10 bases between them. CDR1 is SGHRS, CDR2 YFSETQ, per germline. The CDR3 spells CASSLDAGASGNTIYF. DNA of the CDR3: TGCGCCAGCAGCTTGGATGCGGGGGCCTCTGGAAACACCATATATTTT.

The rearrangement uses TRBV25-1 and TRBJ2-7; D call uncertain. CDR1 MGHDK and CDR2 SYGVNS come from the germline V gene. Trimming cost V 8 bases and J 0 bases, with 11 bases left between them. The CDR3 has 13 residues. CDR3 amino acids: CASAQIFSYEQYF. CDR3 sequence (DNA): TGTGCCAGCGCACAAATCTTCTCCTACGAGCAGTACTTC.

This sequence joins TRBV11-1 and TRBJ2-5, with 7 bases aligning to TRBD2. Germline values: CDR1 SGHAT, CDR2 FQDESV (reference sequence). The CDR3 has 16 amino acids. J was trimmed by 2 bases and V by 2 bases; bases with no gene match: 8. The DNA of the CDR3 is TGTGCCAGCAGCTTAAATGGCCTAGCGGCACAAGAGACCCAGTACTTC. Translated, it gives CASSLNGLAAQETQYF. Based on the CDR3 plus reference TRBV11-1 and TRBJ2-5, the full variable domain is EAEVAQSPRYKITEKSQAVAFWCDPISGHATLYWYRQILGQGPELLVQFQDESVVDDSQLPKDRFSAERLKGVDSTLKIQPAELGDSAMYLCASSLNGLAAQETQYFGPGTRLLVL.

The V and J genes are TRBV30 and TRBJ1-5; no reliable D call. Trimming cost V 3 bases and J 6 bases, with 9 bases left between them. Germline loops: CDR1 GTSNPN, CDR2 SVGIG (reference sequence). The CDR3 extends over 12 amino acids. Here the CDR3 DNA reads TGTGCCTGGAGCCAAGGGTTTCAGCCCCAGCATTTT. Residues: CAWSQGFQPQHF.

This chain joins TRBV18 and TRBJ1-3; D remains ambiguous. Trimming shortened V by 3 bases and J by 0 bases, and 6 bases separated the two germline ends. CDR3 size: 14 residues. Germline V lookup: CDR1 KGHSH, CDR2 LQKENI. For the CDR3, the DNA is TGTGCCAGCTCACCTGCCATCTCTGGAAACACCATATATTTT. This translates into CASSPAISGNTIYF.

The rearrangement links TRBV19 to TRBJ2-7; D unclear. The CDR3 loop spans 13 amino acids. Germline lookup yields CDR1 LNHDA and CDR2 SQIVND (reference sequence). V lost 3 bases, J lost 7 bases, and 13 bases lay in between. CDR3 bases: TGTGCCAGTAGTATGAAAGGGTTAGAGGAGCAGTACTTC. Protein: CASSMKGLEEQYF. The variable domain in full, completed from reference TRBV19 and TRBJ2-7, reads DGGITQSPKYLFRKEGQNVTLSCEQNLNHDAMYWYRQDPGQGLRLIYYSQIVNDFQKGDIAEGYSVSREKKESFPLTVTSAQKNPTAFYLCASSMKGLEEQYFGPGTRLTVT.

The CDR3, as DNA: TGTGCCAGCAGTCTAAGGACGGAGAACTATGGCTACACCTTC. Residues: CASSLRTENYGYTF. This chain connects TRBV6-6 to TRBJ1-2; D not resolved. Germline V gene data show CDR1 as MNHNY and CDR2 as SVGAGI (reference sequence). V lost 5 bases, J lost 2 bases, and 12 bases lay in between. This CDR3 is 14 amino acids long.

This clone is a singleton in its sample. The chain couples TRBV3-1 (or the pseudogene TRBV3-2) to TRBJ2-7; D may be TRBD1 (6 bases). Trimming removed 6 bases from V and 6 bases from J, with 9 bases in between. The CDR3 extends over 11 amino acids. Germline CDR1 reads LGHDT; CDR2 reads YNNKEL (reference sequence). For the CDR3, the DNA is TGTGCCAGCAGACAGGGATCCGAGCAGTACTTC. Residues: CASRQGSEQYF.